The clone carrying this T cell receptor beta chain was counted many times. Its specificity is unknown. TCRdb re-analysed the 5' RACE reads in MiXCR, keeping a single row per CDR3 protein. The data hold some 130,000 distinct CDR3 sequences, with more than 15% observed a single time. This sample is part of a study of T-cell memory formation after mild COVID-19. Germline V CDR1 and CDR2: SNHLY, FYNNEI. V dropped 7 bases and J dropped 4; count of bases not matched to a gene: 2. This CDR3 has 14 residues. Study conclusions and caveats: Contracting CD8+ clones were enriched in EMRA, CD4+ mainly in CM and EM. Day 15 to 85 contracting clones showed balanced CD4/CD8; later expanders leaned CD4+.

The TCR comes from an adult woman who had mild COVID-19 (a few samples of this study predate the infection). Cell type and time point are not known. The V call is TRBV2, the J call TRBJ2-1; TRBD2 agrees at 12 bases. Input material: PBMCs or a T cell subset sorted from them (not recorded which). The CDR3: CASTSGRVYNEQFF. The CDR3 DNA reads TGTGCCAGCACTAGCGGGAGGGTTTACAATGAGCAGTTCTTC. Drawing the rest from reference TRBV2 and TRBJ2-1, the complete variable domain is EPEVTQTPSHQVTQMGQEVILRCVPISNHLYFYWYRQILGQKVEFLVSFYNNEISEKSEIFDDQFSVERPDGSNFTLKIRSTKLEDSAMYFCASTSGRVYNEQFFGPGTRLTVL.